The clone carrying this T cell receptor (beta chain) was seen ten or more times. Its antigen is as yet unknown. Each cDNA held unique molecular identifiers, and template switching gave it a universal primer site. One entry per CDR3 protein, called by TCRdb with MiXCR from the 5' RACE reads. Of 120,000 to 150,000 distinct CDR3 sequences listed, under 4.5% are singletons. This specimen comes from a study of identical twins. Regarding the study as a whole: Beta clonotypes that were abundant in cord blood contained fewer insertions, a pattern absent from memory repertoires.

The CDR3 is 13 amino acids. Trimming removed 5 bases from V and 5 bases from J, with 10 bases in between. Sequenced sample: memory T cells sorted from blood. The V and J genes are TRBV12-3 or TRBV12-4 and TRBJ2-4; D gene unclear. The sequence was obtained from a man younger than 35 in good health. CDR3 DNA sequence: TGTGCCAGCAGTCGCGTTCGGGAAAACATTCAGTACTTC. This codes for CASSRVRENIQYF.